This TCR beta chain was found in a study of blood T cell repertoires in COVID-19. Across the study: Researchers got acute and convalescent COVID-19 samples from the United States, Italy and Spain.

The CDR3 is made up of 13 amino acids. The V and J ends lost 3 bases and 7 bases, in that order; junction bases with no gene match: 5. The germline V gene has CDR1 GTSNPN and CDR2 SVGIG (reference sequence). In the original analysis: Nucleated cell number was recorded as an estimate derived from reference gene primer amplification. The repertoire was sequenced with immunoSEQ multiplex PCR; TCRdb's copy has only in-frame clones and lacks some. That table furnishes V, J and clone size, whereas the DNA furnished D and trimming. The sample lists 200,000 to 300,000 clones; more than 70% were seen once. The clonotype was recovered from a woman aged 35 to 49 who had recovered from COVID-19. Material for sequencing was peripheral blood. This rearrangement joins TRBV30 to TRBJ2-1; TRBD2 aligns across 8 bases. CDR3 bases: TGTGCCTGGAGAGGCCGGGGGGGAAATGAGCAGTTCTTC. As protein: CAWRGRGGNEQFF. Variable domain in full (rest from reference TRBV30 and TRBJ2-1): SQTIHQWPATLVQPVGSPLSLECTVEGTSNPNLYWYRQAAGRGLQLLFYSVGIGQISSEVPQNLSASRPQDRQFILSSKKLLLSDSGFYLCAWRGRGGNEQFFGPGTRLTVL.